One and the same sample provided the 29 T cell receptor beta chains below, sequenced in a study of response to subunit inactivated influenza vaccine. One entry per CDR3 protein, called by TCRdb with MiXCR from the RT-PCR reads. The profile shows 450,000 to 550,000 distinct CDR3 sequences, approximately 24% of them singletons. The source was CD4+ T cells sorted from PBMCs, collected 5 days after vaccination. The receptors were sampled from a man aged 50 to 59 who received an inactivated influenza vaccine.

V gene TRBV29-1 combines with J gene TRBJ2-5; the match to TRBD2 covers 8 bases. CDR3 length: 14 residues. Germline CDR1 reads SQVTM; CDR2 reads ANQGSEA. With V trimmed by 3 bases and J by 2 bases, 5 bases remained unmatched. The CDR3 DNA follows: TGCAGCGTTGATAGGGCGGGGGGACAAGAGACCCAGTACTTC. Translation gives CSVDRAGGQETQYF.

The chain recombines TRBV3-1 with TRBJ2-7, with no clear D. The germline V and J ends were trimmed by 3 bases and 5 bases, with 5 bases remaining between them. The CDR3 has 11 amino acids. Germline CDR1 is LGHDT and CDR2 is YNNKEL (reference sequence). CDR3 DNA: TGTGCCAGCAGCCATGGAAACGAGCAGTACTTC. Its translation: CASSHGNEQYF.

The rearrangement uses TRBV20-1 and TRBJ2-1; D perhaps matches TRBD2 (7 bases). Trimming stripped 6 bases from V and 7 bases from J, with 16 bases between. CDR1 is DFQATT and CDR2 is SNEGSKA in the germline V gene (reference sequence). The length of the CDR3 is 13 residues. CDR3 sequence reads: CSASGGSRNEQFF. The DNA for the CDR3 is TGCAGTGCCTCGGGGGGCAGTAGAAATGAGCAGTTCTTC.

This clonotype was detected a few times. The chain is built from TRBV12-3 or TRBV12-4 and TRBJ2-4; D not resolved. The CDR3 covers 15 residues. V dropped 0 bases and J dropped 7 bases, with 13 bases sitting between them. CDR3 sequence reads: CASSLARISWNIQYF. Here the CDR3 DNA reads TGTGCCAGCAGTTTAGCGCGGATAAGCTGGAACATTCAGTACTTC.

The CDR3 here is CASSHLRGNTDTQYF. CDR3 DNA sequence: TGTGCCAGTAGCCATCTCAGGGGTAATACAGATACGCAGTATTTT. The chain recombines TRBV19 with TRBJ2-3, with a tentative D call TRBD1 (6 bases). The germline V and J ends were trimmed by 6 bases and 3 bases, with 16 bases remaining between them. Germline CDR1 and CDR2: LNHDA and SQIVND (reference sequence). The CDR3 has 15 residues.

This clonotype was detected only a few times. This chain uses TRBV4-3 with TRBJ2-5; the match to TRBD2 covers 9 bases. This CDR3 is built from 16 residues. Germline V gene lookup returns CDR1 LGHNA and CDR2 YSLEER. The V gene end was trimmed by 0 bases and the J gene end by 5 bases; junction bases not matched to a gene: 7. CDR3 residues: CASSQEISGGFETQYF. The CDR3 nucleotides are TGCGCCAGCAGCCAAGAAATCAGCGGGGGGTTTGAGACCCAGTACTTC.

This clonotype has at least ten counts. This chain links TRBV29-1 with TRBJ2-3; 9 nucleotides line up with TRBD2. The length of the CDR3 is 13 residues. Trimming cost V 5 bases and J 2 bases; bases outside gene matches: 2. The germline V gene has CDR1 SQVTM and CDR2 ANQGSEA. The CDR3 DNA sequence: TGCAGCGTTCGCGGGAGGGTCACAGATACGCAGTATTTT. Translated: CSVRGRVTDTQYF.

V usage is TRBV6-5 and J usage is TRBJ1-1; D remains ambiguous. The CDR3 has 14 amino acids. V gave up 2 bases and J gave up 1 base, with 8 bases separating them. Germline V CDR1 and CDR2: MNHEY, SVGAGI. This chain's CDR3 is CASSYGLENTEAFF. The CDR3 DNA reads as TGTGCCAGCAGTTACGGCCTCGAGAACACTGAAGCTTTCTTT.

This clonotype was seen many times. This chain uses TRBV7-2 with TRBJ1-5, with D hard to call. Trimming took off 5 bases at V and 5 bases at J, with 16 bases between the two ends. Germline loops: CDR1 SGHTA, CDR2 FQGNSA. CDR3 length equals 15 residues. The CDR3 sequence is CASSPRAQVDQPQHF. CDR3 bases: TGTGCCAGCAGCCCCCGGGCCCAAGTCGATCAGCCCCAGCATTTT.

J is TRBJ2-5 and V is TRBV3-1; D possibly corresponds to TRBD2 (6 bases). CDR3 length equals 18 residues. The V end lost 0 bases, the J end lost 1 base, and 18 bases lay between the germline ends. Germline V gene data show CDR1 as LGHDT and CDR2 as YNNKEL (reference sequence). Here the CDR3 reads CASSQDRGGSGLQETQYF. CDR3 in DNA: TGTGCCAGCAGCCAAGATCGTGGGGGTAGCGGCCTCCAAGAGACCCAGTACTTC.

This clonotype was picked up a small number of times. The genes are TRBV10-3 and TRBJ1-5; D may be TRBD1 (6 bases). The V end lost 4 bases, the J end lost 5 bases, and 9 bases lay between the germline ends. The CDR3 runs to 13 residues. Per germline, CDR1 ENHRY and CDR2 SYGVKD. CDR3 nucleotides: TGTGCCATCAGTGCAGGGGAGCATCAGCCCCAGCATTTT. It encodes CAISAGEHQPQHF.

This clonotype has a single count. The gene calls are TRBV20-1 and TRBJ2-7; D is perhaps TRBD1 (6 bases). Per the germline V gene, CDR1 is DFQATT and CDR2 is SNEGSKA (reference sequence). Trimming cost V 6 bases and J 2 bases, with 14 bases left between them. The CDR3 extends over 13 amino acids. CDR3 sequence (DNA): TGCAGTGCCCGCCGGGACACAGCCTACGAGCAGTACTTC. This translates into CSARRDTAYEQYF.

The chain is built from TRBV29-1 and TRBJ1-1; 7 bases line up with TRBD1. This CDR3 is 13 amino acids long. V gave up 6 bases and J gave up 7 bases; unmatched junction bases: 11. CDR1 and CDR2 from the germline V gene are SQVTM and ANQGSEA. The CDR3 loop is CSVVKPGTVEAFF. The CDR3 nucleotides read TGCAGCGTCGTCAAACCGGGGACAGTTGAAGCTTTCTTT.

The gene calls are TRBV18 and TRBJ2-4; D call uncertain. The CDR3 totals 12 residues. V was shortened by 1 base and J by 6 bases, with 4 bases between the two germline ends. Looked up from germline, CDR1 is KGHSH and CDR2 is LQKENI. The CDR3 loop is CASSPQGNIQYF. CDR3 bases: TGTGCCAGCTCACCACAGGGAAACATTCAGTACTTC.

This clonotype has just a few counts. The chain combines TRBV5-5 with TRBJ2-7; the D gene is possibly TRBD1 (6 bases). The CDR3 sequence is 15 residues long. V was pared by 3 bases and J by 5 bases, with 18 bases between. Germline V gene data show CDR1 as SGHKS and CDR2 as YYEKEE (reference sequence). CDR3 in amino acids: CASSSYSGQPDEQYF. The CDR3 region has the DNA TGTGCCAGCAGCTCCTACTCGGGACAACCCGACGAGCAGTACTTC. The complete variable domain, with remaining parts taken from reference TRBV5-5 and TRBJ2-7, reads DAGVTQSPTHLIKTRGQQVTLRCSPISGHKSVSWYQQVLGQGPQFIFQYYEKEERGRGNFPDRFSARQFPNYSSELNVNALLLGDSALYLCASSSYSGQPDEQYFGPGTRLTVT.

The chain uses TRBV19 and TRBJ2-3; no clear D gene. CDR3 length: 12 amino acids. V gave up 4 bases and J gave up 2 bases, with 4 bases separating them. Germline V gene sequence: CDR1 LNHDA, CDR2 SQIVND (reference sequence). The chain's CDR3 is CASSTATDTQYF. The DNA of the CDR3 is TGTGCCAGTAGTACAGCCACAGATACGCAGTATTTT.

The rearrangement uses TRBV6-1 and TRBJ2-5; D not certain. Between the trimmed V and J ends, which lost 7 bases and 1 base, there was a span of 13 bases. CDR1 and CDR2 (germline): MNHNS, SASEGT. The CDR3 is made up of 14 amino acids. The CDR3 is CASTRLWSQETQYF. CDR3 nucleotides: TGTGCCAGCACTCGCCTATGGAGCCAAGAGACCCAGTACTTC.

This clonotype showed up just a few times. The V and J genes are TRBV20-1 and TRBJ2-7, with TRBD2 identical over 13 bases. This CDR3 has 15 amino acids. Germline V gene sequence: CDR1 DFQATT, CDR2 SNEGSKA (reference sequence). The J segment lost 4 bases and the V segment lost 0 bases, leaving 3 bases of the junction unmatched. The CDR3 region is CSARDGLAGAYEQYF. Written as DNA, the CDR3 is TGCAGTGCTAGAGACGGACTAGCGGGGGCGTACGAGCAGTACTTC.

This chain uses TRBV2 with TRBJ1-2, with D possibly matching TRBD1 (5 bases). The CDR3 is made up of 15 amino acids. Trimming removed 8 bases from V and 4 bases from J, with 20 bases in between. Germline CDR1 SNHLY, CDR2 FYNNEI. The DNA of the CDR3 is TGTGCCAGCGAAAAACGGGGACGGGGGGGCTATGGCTACACCTTC. Translation gives CASEKRGRGGYGYTF.

This clonotype turned up a few times. The chain has TRBV4-3 and TRBJ2-1; perhaps TRBD2 as D (6 bases). The V end was cut by 0 bases, the J end by 1 base, with 10 bases between. The CDR3 has 16 residues. Germline V gene data show CDR1 as LGHNA and CDR2 as YSLEER. The CDR3 protein is CASSQDPAGSYNEQFF. The CDR3 nucleotides read TGCGCCAGCAGCCAAGATCCCGCGGGGTCCTACAATGAGCAGTTCTTC.

About this clonotype itself: At one end the junction does not follow the germline gene, possibly because of a read error. This chain uses TRBV20-1 with TRBJ2-1, with TRBD2 identical over 8 bases. The CDR3 spans 13 residues. CDR1 is DFQATT, CDR2 SNEGSKA, per germline (reference sequence). CDR3 bases: TGCAGTGCGAGAGAAGCGGGAGAAGACGAGCAGTTCTTC. As protein: CSAREAGEDEQFF.

This clonotype was seen only a few times. J is TRBJ2-7 and V is TRBV11-2; the D call may be TRBD1 or TRBD2 (7 bases each). The CDR3 extends over 14 amino acids. V gave up 5 bases and J gave up 7 bases, with 18 bases separating them. CDR1 SGHAT and CDR2 FQNNGV come from the germline V gene. CDR3 protein: CASSPRGGLGEQYF. CDR3 nucleotide sequence: TGTGCCAGCAGCCCCAGGGGGGGGCTGGGTGAGCAGTACTTC.

This sequence joins TRBV28 and TRBJ2-3, with D possibly TRBD1 on 6 matching bases. Per germline, CDR1 MDHEN and CDR2 SYDVKM. The CDR3 contains 15 residues. Trimming cost V 3 bases and J 5 bases, with 15 bases left between them. This CDR3 is CASSFGQLVKDTQYF. CDR3 nucleotides: TGTGCCAGCAGTTTCGGACAGCTTGTCAAAGATACGCAGTATTTT.

The CDR3 here is CSARGAYLLVYNEQFF. CDR3 DNA sequence: TGCAGTGCTAGAGGCGCCTACCTCCTCGTCTACAATGAGCAGTTCTTC. The rearrangement joins TRBV20-1 to TRBJ2-1, with D unresolved. The CDR3 is 16 residues long. With 1 base removed from V and 3 bases from J, the gap between germline ends came to 16 bases. Germline V CDR1 and CDR2: DFQATT, SNEGSKA (reference sequence).

The rearrangement uses TRBV4-1 and TRBJ1-2; D is undetermined. V lost 0 bases to trimming and J lost 6 bases, with 14 bases between them. CDR3 length: 15 residues. Germline V gene data show CDR1 as MGHRA and CDR2 as YSYEKL. The DNA for the CDR3 is TGCGCCAGCAGCCAAGAGGGCCGACGCGGAGATGGCTACACCTTC. Translated, it gives CASSQEGRRGDGYTF.

This clonotype has only a few counts. The CDR3 spells CASSLYDGYEQYF. The CDR3 region has the DNA TGTGCCAGCAGCTTATATGACGGATACGAGCAGTACTTC. The genes are TRBV5-6 and TRBJ2-7, with D uncertain. CDR3 length: 13 amino acids. Germline V gene lookup returns CDR1 SGHDT and CDR2 YYEEEE. V dropped 2 bases and J dropped 4 bases, with 10 bases sitting between them.

The chain carries TRBV5-1 and TRBJ2-1; 10 positions match TRBD1. The CDR3 covers 16 residues. The V gene end was trimmed by 0 bases and the J gene end by 3 bases; junction bases not matched to a gene: 3. Germline CDR1 SGHRS, CDR2 YFSETQ. CDR3 sequence (DNA): TGCGCCAGCAGCTTGGTGGGACAGGGGCTCTACAATGAGCAGTTCTTC. Amino acid sequence: CASSLVGQGLYNEQFF.

The genes are TRBV28 and TRBJ1-6; tentative D call: TRBD1 (6 bases). The V gene lost 4 bases and the J gene lost 10 bases, with 17 bases spanning the gap. Per germline, CDR1 MDHEN and CDR2 SYDVKM. There are 15 residues in the CDR3. The CDR3 is CASSSHATGRSPLHF. The CDR3 coding sequence is TGTGCCAGCAGTTCACACGCCACAGGGCGGTCACCCCTCCACTTT.

As concerns this clonotype: It may be a read error: a sequence one base away is much more abundant. This chain connects TRBV10-3 to TRBJ2-7; TRBD1 matches at 8 bases. Germline lookup yields CDR1 ENHRY and CDR2 SYGVKD. The CDR3 contains 12 residues. Written as DNA, the CDR3 is TGTGCCAGCACCGGGACAGGCGGGGAGCCGTACTTC. It is translated as CASTGTGGEPYF.